The 18 T cell receptor beta chains reported below all come from one sample, sequenced in a study of CD8+CD57+ T cells in acquired aplastic anemia (dated by TCRdb to the late 2010s). Flow cytometry had shown CD8+CD57+ cell expansion in the patients selected for sequencing. TCRdb names Illumina HiSeq 2000 as the instrument used. TCR beta VDJ combination and CDR3 sequence profiling used genomic DNA as the template. TCRdb redid the processing of the public reads, applying fastp at Q25 and MiXCR, and retained in-frame beta chains. Every entry covers one CDR3 protein and lists the most common genes and DNA from its rows. The sample table contains fewer than 250,000 distinct CDR3 sequences; only one count was recorded for 47% of them. The ten largest make up approximately 7.8% of the sample. Sequencing input: sorted CD4+, CD8+, or CD8+CD57+ T cells (not recorded which) from PBMCs. The origin of the receptors is a human donor with aplastic anemia.

V and J are TRBV24-1 and TRBJ2-1; 13 positions agree with TRBD2. The germline CDR1 and CDR2 sequences are KGHDR and SFDVKD. The CDR3 extends over 14 amino acids. Unmatched junction bases numbered 4, after V lost 9 bases and J lost 6 bases. In nucleotides, the CDR3 is TGTGCCACCCTTACTAGCGGGGGGGCCAATGAGCAGTTCTTC. Translation: CATLTSGGANEQFF.

This clonotype was observed at least ten times. The genes are TRBV2 and TRBJ2-3; TRBD2 matches 13 bases. Losses at the gene ends were 6 bases for V and 7 bases for J; bases not matched to a gene: 7. Germline loops: CDR1 SNHLY, CDR2 FYNNEI. The CDR3 loop spans 15 amino acids. This CDR3 is CASRGTSGILYTQYF. As DNA, the CDR3 is TGTGCCAGCAGGGGGACTAGCGGGATCTTATATACGCAGTATTTT.

This sequence joins TRBV25-1 and TRBJ1-5; TRBD1 might be the D (6 bases). CDR1 MGHDK and CDR2 SYGVNS come from the germline V gene. This CDR3 is built from 16 residues. V lost 3 bases and J 5 bases, leaving 17 bases between the germline ends. CDR3 loop: CASSDPKSGGHQPQHF. CDR3 nucleotides: TGTGCCAGCAGTGACCCGAAGTCGGGGGGCCATCAGCCCCAGCATTTT.

The chain carries TRBV20-1 and TRBJ2-7, with a weak D call TRBD1 (6 bases). Germline-derived CDR1 and CDR2 are DFQATT and SNEGSKA (reference sequence). This CDR3 is built from 14 residues. Trimming shortened V by 1 base and J by 9 bases, and 19 bases separated the two germline ends. CDR3: CSARGADSTDTQYF. CDR3 coding DNA: TGCAGTGCTAGAGGAGCGGACAGCACAGATACGCAGTACTTC.

This chain joins TRBV10-1 and TRBJ2-5, with D unresolved. The CDR3 has 14 amino acids. Germline CDR1 reads WNHNN; CDR2 reads SYGVQD (reference sequence). The ends were cut back, 0 bases at V and 5 bases at J, with 10 bases in the middle. CDR3 residues: CASSESNSKETQYF. The DNA for the CDR3 is TGCGCCAGCAGTGAGTCGAACAGCAAGGAGACCCAGTACTTC.

This clonotype was seen many times. The chain carries TRBV19 and TRBJ1-1, with 10 bases aligning to TRBD1. The CDR3 is 14 residues long. CDR1 LNHDA and CDR2 SQIVND come from the germline V gene (reference sequence). V trimming: 3 bases; J trimming: 6 bases; junction bases outside the gene matches: 4. CDR3 sequence (DNA): TGTGCCAGTAGTATTAGGGACAGGGGACCTGAAGCTTTCTTT. It encodes CASSIRDRGPEAFF.

The genes are TRBV29-1 and TRBJ1-2; 7 bases are shared with TRBD1. Trimming at V came to 5 bases and at J to 8 bases, leaving 8 bases not matched to a gene. This CDR3 region has 12 residues. Germline CDR1 is SQVTM and CDR2 is ANQGSEA. The CDR3 DNA sequence: TGCAGCGTTCCCAGGCAGGGGGGAGGCTACACCTTC. Its protein product is CSVPRQGGGYTF.

This clonotype is a singleton in its sample. This may be a read error: a much more frequent sequence differs by one nucleotide. It is likely a read error, because the conserved phenylalanine at the end of the CDR3 is missing. V gene TRBV9 combines with J gene TRBJ2-7, with D possibly matching TRBD1 (6 bases). Trimming took 0 bases from V and 0 from J, leaving 10 bases between them. Germline-derived CDR1 and CDR2 are SGDLS and YYNGEE. The CDR3 loop spans 15 amino acids. The CDR3: CASSVVGTNSYEQYS. The DNA for the CDR3 is TGTGCCAGCAGCGTAGTCGGGACAAACTCCTACGAGCAGTACTCC.

This clonotype was observed a few times. This chain uses TRBV19 with TRBJ2-7; 8 bases line up with TRBD1. V was pared by 4 bases and J by 3 bases, with 2 bases of the junction left unmatched. Germline V CDR1 and CDR2: LNHDA, SQIVND (reference sequence). The CDR3 runs 13 residues. The CDR3 DNA is TGTGCCAGTAGTACTGGACAGGGCTACGAGCAGTACGTC. It translates to CASSTGQGYEQYV.

The sample holds a few counts of this clonotype. The chain employs TRBV7-9 and TRBJ1-4; D might be TRBD1 (6 bases). Germline CDR1 and CDR2: SEHNR and FQNEAQ (reference sequence). The CDR3 is 12 residues long. V lost 1 base to trimming and J lost 12 bases, with 9 bases between them. The CDR3 nucleotides read TGTGCCAGCAGCTTAGGTGAGGGGGAACTGTTTTTT. It is translated as CASSLGEGELFF.

The chain joins TRBV10-3 to TRBJ1-2; D is possibly TRBD1 (6 bases). The V gene's germline CDR1 is ENHRY and CDR2 SYGVKD. The germline V and J ends were trimmed by 0 bases and 8 bases, with 13 bases remaining between them. CDR3 length: 14 residues. The CDR3 spells CAISESRKGEGYTF. The DNA for the CDR3 is TGTGCCATCAGTGAGTCTCGGAAGGGGGAAGGCTACACCTTC.

The chain combines TRBV13 with TRBJ2-1, with a weak D call TRBD2 (5 bases). The germline gives CDR1 PRHDT, CDR2 FYEKMQ (reference sequence). This CDR3 has 14 amino acids. The germline V and J ends were trimmed by 4 bases and 10 bases, with 17 bases remaining between them. CDR3 nucleotides: TGTGCCAGCAGCTGGGGAGTGTCGGCCGAAGAGCAGTTCTTC. Its protein product is CASSWGVSAEEQFF.

This clonotype was seen a handful of times. The rearrangement joins TRBV3-1 to TRBJ1-4; D call uncertain. This CDR3 is 16 amino acids long. Germline assignment: CDR1 LGHDT and CDR2 YNNKEL (reference sequence). With 4 bases removed from V and 8 bases from J, the gap between germline ends came to 20 bases. This CDR3 is CASSPGIAGYREKLFF. CDR3 coding DNA: TGTGCCAGCAGCCCCGGAATCGCTGGATATAGAGAAAAACTGTTTTTT.

This clonotype was counted many times. The CDR3 nucleotides are TGTGCCAGCAGTTCGCGGGATCGCGGCACAGATACGCAGTATTTT. As protein: CASSSRDRGTDTQYF. The chain couples TRBV7-9 to TRBJ2-3, with D possibly TRBD2 on 6 matching bases. The CDR3 sequence is 15 residues long. Between the trimmed V and J ends, which lost 6 bases and 1 base, there was a span of 14 bases. CDR1 SEHNR and CDR2 FQNEAQ come from the germline V gene (reference sequence).

The chain uses TRBV24-1 and TRBJ2-7; D may correspond to TRBD1 or TRBD2 (5 bases each). With 5 bases removed from V and 1 base from J, the gap between germline ends came to 14 bases. The CDR3 has 15 amino acids. The germline V gene has CDR1 KGHDR and CDR2 SFDVKD. In nucleotides, the CDR3 is TGTGCCACCAGTGCCTACCAGGGACGGTCCTACGAGCAGTACTTC. This codes for CATSAYQGRSYEQYF.

CDR3 DNA sequence: TGCAGTGCTGAGGGTTTGCGGGAGCCCTACGAGCAGTACTTC. Translation gives CSAEGLREPYEQYF. The V call is TRBV20-1, the J call TRBJ2-7; 7 bases are a match to TRBD2. The CDR3 runs 14 residues. Per germline, CDR1 DFQATT and CDR2 SNEGSKA (reference sequence). V was pared by 5 bases and J by 2 bases, with 9 bases of the junction left unmatched.

The chain links TRBV12-3 or TRBV12-4 to TRBJ1-2; D is ambiguous. V gave up 7 bases and J gave up 6 bases, with 12 bases separating them. This CDR3 spans 12 amino acids. The CDR3 bases are TGTGCCAGCATGTTGACTGAGGATGGCTACACCTTC. This encodes CASMLTEDGYTF.

This clonotype has a count of ten or more. This chain connects TRBV15 to TRBJ1-3; TRBD1 might be the D (5 bases). V was cut by 0 bases and J by 3 bases, with 15 bases left in between. This CDR3 contains 17 residues. Germline CDR1 and CDR2: LNHNV and YYDKDF (reference sequence). Here the CDR3 DNA reads TGTGCCACCAGCAGAGATCGCAGCAGGGCCGGTGGAAACACCATATATTTT. Protein product: CATSRDRSRAGGNTIYF. The full variable domain, in which reference TRBV15 and TRBJ1-3 provide the parts outside the CDR3, is DAMVIQNPRYQVTQFGKPVTLSCSQTLNHNVMYWYQQKSSQAPKLLFHYYDKDFNNEADTPDNFQSRRPNTSFCFLDIRSPGLGDTAMYLCATSRDRSRAGGNTIYFGEGSWLTVV.